This T cell receptor (beta chain) was sequenced for a study of blood T cell repertoires in COVID-19. Original data processing: Amplification of reference gene primers provided the estimated nucleated cell counts. Clones were read by immunoSEQ multiplex PCR, and TCRdb kept only the in-frame ones, dropping some. Clone size and V and J calls were adopted from that table, with D and trimming inferred from the DNA. The sample lists roughly 570,000 clones, about 89% occurring once. The sample was peripheral blood. The clonotype comes from a woman aged 45-65 years with COVID-19, enrolled during active disease.

CDR3 sequence (DNA): TGTGCCAGCTCACCCAGTATCTCTGGAAACACCATATATTTT. It yields the protein CASSPSISGNTIYF. The rearrangement links TRBV18 to TRBJ1-3; D is unresolved. Germline V gene sequence: CDR1 KGHSH, CDR2 LQKENI. The V end lost 3 bases, the J end lost 0 bases, and 6 bases lay between the germline ends. This CDR3 region has 14 residues.